Only a few counts were recorded for the clone carrying this T cell receptor (beta chain). As originally analysed: From reference gene primer amplification, estimates of nucleated cell counts were derived. Produced via immunoSEQ multiplex PCR; TCRdb's table is partial and in-frame only. D and trimming come from the DNA, and the V and J calls and clone size come from that table. This table holds over 200,000 clones, about 90% found once. This sample stems from a study of blood T cell repertoires in COVID-19. Study-level background: There were acute and convalescent COVID-19 samples, and they came from the United States, Italy and Spain. Nucleic acid was either cDNA or gDNA, and it came from T cells, B-cell-depleted T cells, or PBMCs.

V was cut by 5 bases and J by 7 bases, with 17 bases left in between. The CDR3 is made up of 14 amino acids. Germline V gene sequence: CDR1 SGHAT, CDR2 FQDESV (reference sequence). The chain joins TRBV11-1 to TRBJ1-2; a weak D match, TRBD1 (6 bases). The receptor's source is a middle-aged man with active or convalescent COVID-19. The sample was peripheral blood. This CDR3 is CASSQHGGLGGYTF. As DNA, the CDR3 is TGTGCCAGCAGCCAGCACGGGGGGCTCGGTGGCTACACCTTC.